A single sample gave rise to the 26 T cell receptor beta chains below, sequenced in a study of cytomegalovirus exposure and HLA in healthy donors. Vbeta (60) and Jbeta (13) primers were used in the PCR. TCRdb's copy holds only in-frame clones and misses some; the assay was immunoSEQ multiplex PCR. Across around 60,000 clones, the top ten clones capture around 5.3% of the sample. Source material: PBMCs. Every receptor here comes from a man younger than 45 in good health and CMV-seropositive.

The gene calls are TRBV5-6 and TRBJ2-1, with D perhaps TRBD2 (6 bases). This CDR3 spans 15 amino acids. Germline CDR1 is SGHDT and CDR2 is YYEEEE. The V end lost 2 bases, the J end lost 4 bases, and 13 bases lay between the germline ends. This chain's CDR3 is CASSFFGTPYNEQFF. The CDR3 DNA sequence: TGTGCCAGCAGCTTTTTCGGGACTCCTTACAATGAGCAGTTCTTC.

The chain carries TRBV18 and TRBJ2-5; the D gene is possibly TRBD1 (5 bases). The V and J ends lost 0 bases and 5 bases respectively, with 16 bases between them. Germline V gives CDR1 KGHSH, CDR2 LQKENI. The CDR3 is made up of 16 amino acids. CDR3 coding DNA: TGTGCCAGCTCACCACCGTCCAGAGCAAAGGGGGAGACCCAGTACTTC. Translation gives CASSPPSRAKGETQYF.

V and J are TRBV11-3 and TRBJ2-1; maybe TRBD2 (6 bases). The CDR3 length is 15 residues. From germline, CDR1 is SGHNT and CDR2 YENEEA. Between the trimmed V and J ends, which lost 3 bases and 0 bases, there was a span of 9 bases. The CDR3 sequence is CASSFGGSSYNEQFF. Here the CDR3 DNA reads TGTGCCAGCAGCTTTGGGGGGAGCTCCTACAATGAGCAGTTCTTC.

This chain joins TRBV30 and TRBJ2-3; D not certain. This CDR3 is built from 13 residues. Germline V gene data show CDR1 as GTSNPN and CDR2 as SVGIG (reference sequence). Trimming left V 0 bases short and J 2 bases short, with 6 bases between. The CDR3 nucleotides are TGTGCCTGGAGTGTACTCTCCACAGATACGCAGTATTTT. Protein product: CAWSVLSTDTQYF.

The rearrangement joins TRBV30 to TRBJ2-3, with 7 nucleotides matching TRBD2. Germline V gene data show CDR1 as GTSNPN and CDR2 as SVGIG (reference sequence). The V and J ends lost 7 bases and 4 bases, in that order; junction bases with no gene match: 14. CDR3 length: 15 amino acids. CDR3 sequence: CASSRVGGGADTQYF. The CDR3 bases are TGTGCCTCCTCCCGGGTCGGGGGAGGGGCAGATACGCAGTATTTT.

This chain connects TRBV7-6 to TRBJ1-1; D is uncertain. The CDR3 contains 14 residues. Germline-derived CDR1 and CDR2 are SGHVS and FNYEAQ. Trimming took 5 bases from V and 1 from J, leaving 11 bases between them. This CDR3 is CASSRLAANTEAFF. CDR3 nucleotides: TGTGCCAGCAGCCGGCTGGCGGCGAACACTGAAGCTTTCTTT.

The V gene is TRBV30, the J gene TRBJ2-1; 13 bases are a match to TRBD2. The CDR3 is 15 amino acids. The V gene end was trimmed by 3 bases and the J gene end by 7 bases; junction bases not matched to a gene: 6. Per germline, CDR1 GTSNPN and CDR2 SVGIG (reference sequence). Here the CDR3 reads CAWSGLAGVMNEQFF. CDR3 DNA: TGTGCCTGGAGCGGACTAGCGGGAGTCATGAATGAGCAGTTCTTC.

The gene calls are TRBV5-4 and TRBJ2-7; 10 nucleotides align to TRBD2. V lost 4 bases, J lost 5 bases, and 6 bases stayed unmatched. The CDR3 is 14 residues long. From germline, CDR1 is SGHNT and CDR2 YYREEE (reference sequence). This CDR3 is CASSGSGRLHEQYF. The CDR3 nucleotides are TGTGCCAGCAGCGGTAGCGGGAGGCTCCACGAGCAGTACTTC.

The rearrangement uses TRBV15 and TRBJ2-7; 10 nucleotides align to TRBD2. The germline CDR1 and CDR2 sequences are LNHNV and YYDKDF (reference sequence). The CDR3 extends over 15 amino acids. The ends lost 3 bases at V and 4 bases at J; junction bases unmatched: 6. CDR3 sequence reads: CATSSQPGLAYEQYF. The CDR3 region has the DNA TGTGCCACCAGCAGTCAACCGGGACTAGCGTACGAGCAGTACTTC.

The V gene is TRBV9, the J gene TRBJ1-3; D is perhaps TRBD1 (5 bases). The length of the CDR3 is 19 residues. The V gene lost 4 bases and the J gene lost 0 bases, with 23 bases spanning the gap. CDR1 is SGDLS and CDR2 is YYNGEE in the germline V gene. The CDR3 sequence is CASSQNGGWGSTSGNTIYF. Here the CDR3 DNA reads TGTGCCAGCAGCCAGAACGGGGGGTGGGGAAGTACCTCTGGAAACACCATATATTTT.

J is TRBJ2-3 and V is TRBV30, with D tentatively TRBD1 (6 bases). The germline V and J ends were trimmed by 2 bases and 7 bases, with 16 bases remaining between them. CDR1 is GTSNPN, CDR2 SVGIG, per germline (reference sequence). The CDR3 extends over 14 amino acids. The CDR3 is CAWSHGQGYNTQYF. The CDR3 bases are TGTGCCTGGAGTCACGGGCAGGGGTACAATACGCAGTATTTT.

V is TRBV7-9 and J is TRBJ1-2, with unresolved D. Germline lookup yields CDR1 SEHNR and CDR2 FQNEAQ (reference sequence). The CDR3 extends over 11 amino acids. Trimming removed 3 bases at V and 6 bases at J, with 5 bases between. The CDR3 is CASSLQDGYTF. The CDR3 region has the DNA TGTGCCAGCAGCTTGCAGGATGGCTACACCTTC.

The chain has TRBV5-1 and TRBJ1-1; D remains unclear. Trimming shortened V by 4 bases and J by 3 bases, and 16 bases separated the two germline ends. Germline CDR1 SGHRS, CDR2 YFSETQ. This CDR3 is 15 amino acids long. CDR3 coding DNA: TGCGCCAGCAGCCCGGTCGGGGATGGGGACACTGAAGCTTTCTTT. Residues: CASSPVGDGDTEAFF.

The CDR3 DNA reads TGTGCCAGCAGCTTGGGACAGGGGAGGAACTATGGCTACACCTTC. It translates to CASSLGQGRNYGYTF. The chain carries TRBV13 and TRBJ1-2, with 10 bases fitting TRBD1. Germline CDR1 and CDR2: PRHDT and FYEKMQ (reference sequence). There are 15 residues in the CDR3. The trim removed 3 bases at V and 2 bases at J, leaving 3 bases unmatched. Using reference TRBV13 and TRBJ1-2 for the parts outside the CDR3, the full variable domain is AAGVIQSPRHLIKEKRETATLKCYPIPRHDTVYWYQQGPGQDPQFLISFYEKMQSDKGSIPDRFSAQQFSDYHSELNMSSLELGDSALYFCASSLGQGRNYGYTFGSGTRLTVV.

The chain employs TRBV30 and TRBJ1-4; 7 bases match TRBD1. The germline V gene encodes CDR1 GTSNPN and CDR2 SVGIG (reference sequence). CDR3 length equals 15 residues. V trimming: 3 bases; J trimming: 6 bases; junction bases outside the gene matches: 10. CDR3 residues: CAWRTPGQRDEKLFF. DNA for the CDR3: TGTGCCTGGAGGACGCCGGGACAGAGAGATGAAAAACTGTTTTTT.

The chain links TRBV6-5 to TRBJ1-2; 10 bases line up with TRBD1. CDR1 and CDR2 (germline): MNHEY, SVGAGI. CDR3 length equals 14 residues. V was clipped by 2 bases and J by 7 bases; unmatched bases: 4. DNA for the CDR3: TGTGCCAGCAGTTACGCGACAGGGGGCGGTGGCTACACCTTC. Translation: CASSYATGGGGYTF.

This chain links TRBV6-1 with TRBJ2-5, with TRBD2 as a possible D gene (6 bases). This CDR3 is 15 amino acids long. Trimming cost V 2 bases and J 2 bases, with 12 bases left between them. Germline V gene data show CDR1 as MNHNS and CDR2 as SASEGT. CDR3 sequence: CASSEQGGGQETQYF. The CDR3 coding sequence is TGTGCCAGCAGTGAACAGGGTGGGGGGCAAGAGACCCAGTACTTC.

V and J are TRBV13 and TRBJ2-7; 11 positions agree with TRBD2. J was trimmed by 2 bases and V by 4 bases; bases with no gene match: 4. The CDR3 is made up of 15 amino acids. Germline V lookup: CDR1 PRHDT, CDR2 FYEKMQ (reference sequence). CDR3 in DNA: TGTGCCAGCAGCTCACTAGCGGGAGCGGCCTACGAGCAGTACTTC. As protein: CASSSLAGAAYEQYF.

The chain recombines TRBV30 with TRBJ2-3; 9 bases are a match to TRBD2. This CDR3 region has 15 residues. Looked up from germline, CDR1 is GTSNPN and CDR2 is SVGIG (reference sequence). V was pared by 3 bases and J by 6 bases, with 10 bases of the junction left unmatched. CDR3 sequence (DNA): TGTGCCTGGAGAGTGGCCGGGACTAGCAAGGATACGCAGTATTTT. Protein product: CAWRVAGTSKDTQYF.

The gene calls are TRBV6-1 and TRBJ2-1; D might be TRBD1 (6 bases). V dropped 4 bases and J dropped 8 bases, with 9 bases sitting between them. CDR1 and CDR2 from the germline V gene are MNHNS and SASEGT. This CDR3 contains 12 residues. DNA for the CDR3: TGTGCCAGCAGTGCGACAGGCTATGAGCAGTTCTTC. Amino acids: CASSATGYEQFF.

CDR3: CASSSGVADISTDTQYF. CDR3 in DNA: TGTGCCAGCTCATCCGGGGTAGCGGATATTAGCACAGATACGCAGTATTTT. J is TRBJ2-3 and V is TRBV18, with a weak D call TRBD2 (6 bases). V was clipped by 5 bases and J by 0 bases, with 18 bases between them. The CDR3 consists of 17 residues. Germline loops: CDR1 KGHSH, CDR2 LQKENI.

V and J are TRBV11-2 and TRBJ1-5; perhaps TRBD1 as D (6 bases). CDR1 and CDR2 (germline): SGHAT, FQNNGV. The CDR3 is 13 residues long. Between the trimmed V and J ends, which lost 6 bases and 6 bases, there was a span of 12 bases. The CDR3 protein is CASSLDRTQPQHF. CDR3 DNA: TGTGCCAGCAGTCTTGACAGGACTCAGCCCCAGCATTTT.

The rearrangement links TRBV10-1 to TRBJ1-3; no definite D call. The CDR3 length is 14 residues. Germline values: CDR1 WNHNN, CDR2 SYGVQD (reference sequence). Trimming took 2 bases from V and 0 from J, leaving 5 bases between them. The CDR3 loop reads CASSEQYSGNTIYF. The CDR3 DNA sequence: TGCGCCAGCAGTGAGCAGTACTCTGGAAACACCATATATTTT.

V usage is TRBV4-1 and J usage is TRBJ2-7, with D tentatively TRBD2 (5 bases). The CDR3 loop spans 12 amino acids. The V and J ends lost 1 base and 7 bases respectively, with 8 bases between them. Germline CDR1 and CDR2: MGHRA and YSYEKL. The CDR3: CASSQGGYEQYF. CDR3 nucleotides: TGCGCCAGCAGCCAAGGAGGGTATGAGCAGTACTTC.

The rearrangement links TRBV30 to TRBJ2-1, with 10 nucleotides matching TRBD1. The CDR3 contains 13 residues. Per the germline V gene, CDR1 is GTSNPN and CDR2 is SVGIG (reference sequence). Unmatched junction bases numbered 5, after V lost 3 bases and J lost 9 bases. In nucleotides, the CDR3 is TGTGCCTGGAGGGGGACAGGGGTAAGTGAGCAGTTCTTC. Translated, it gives CAWRGTGVSEQFF.

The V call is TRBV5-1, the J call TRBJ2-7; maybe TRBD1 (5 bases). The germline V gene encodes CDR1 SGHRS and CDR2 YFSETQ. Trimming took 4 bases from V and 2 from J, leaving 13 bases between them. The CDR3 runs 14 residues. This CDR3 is CASSQYDRTYEQYF. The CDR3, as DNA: TGCGCCAGCAGCCAATACGACAGAACCTACGAGCAGTACTTC.